This TCR beta chain was captured by sequencing in a study of CD8+CD57+ T cells in acquired aplastic anemia. Study-level information: Mean DNA quantity obtained from sorted CD4+ and CD8+ cells was around 3.2 ug. Healthy CD8+ samples averaged around 12 million reads.

This clonotype was detected ten times or more. Its target is unknown. TCR beta VDJ combinations and CDR3 sequences were profiled from genomic DNA. TCRdb recomputed calls from the reads with MiXCR, one row per CDR3 protein. The sample includes 180,000 or so distinct CDR3 sequences, around 45% of them seen just once. Germline V lookup: CDR1 LNHDA, CDR2 SQIVND (reference sequence). This CDR3 contains 14 residues. The V and J ends lost 6 bases and 1 base respectively, with 10 bases between them. General study findings and limits: Sharing between patients and controls was observed for around 27 CD8+ CDR3 sequences. CD8+ Simpson's diversity did not differ significantly between patients and controls.

The sample taken for sequencing was sorted CD4+, CD8+, or CD8+CD57+ T cells (not recorded which) from PBMCs. The V and J genes are TRBV19 and TRBJ2-1, with D perhaps matching TRBD1 or TRBD2 (5 bases each). This receptor was taken from a human donor in good health. CDR3 bases: TGTGCCAGTAGACTCAGGGAGTCCTACAATGAGCAGTTCTTC. Translated: CASRLRESYNEQFF.